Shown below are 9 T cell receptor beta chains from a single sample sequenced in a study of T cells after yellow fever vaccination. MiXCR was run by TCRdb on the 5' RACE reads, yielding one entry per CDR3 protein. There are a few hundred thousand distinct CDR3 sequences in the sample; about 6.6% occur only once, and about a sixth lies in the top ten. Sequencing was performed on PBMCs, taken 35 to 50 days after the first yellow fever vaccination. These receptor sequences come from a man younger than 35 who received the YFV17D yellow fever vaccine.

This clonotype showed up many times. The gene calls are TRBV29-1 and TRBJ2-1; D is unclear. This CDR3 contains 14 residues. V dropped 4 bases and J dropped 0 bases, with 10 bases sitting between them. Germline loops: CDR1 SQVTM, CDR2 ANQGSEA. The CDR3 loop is CSVVEIGSYNEQFF. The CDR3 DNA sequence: TGCAGCGTTGTCGAGATCGGCTCCTACAATGAGCAGTTCTTC.

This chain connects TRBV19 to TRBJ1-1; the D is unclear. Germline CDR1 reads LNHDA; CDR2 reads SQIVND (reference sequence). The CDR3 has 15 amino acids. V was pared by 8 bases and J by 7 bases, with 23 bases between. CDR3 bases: TGTGCCAGTCCCCGGCCCCCCGGCGAGTTGGGTGAAGCTTTCTTT. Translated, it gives CASPRPPGELGEAFF. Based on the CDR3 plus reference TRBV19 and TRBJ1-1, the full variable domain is DGGITQSPKYLFRKEGQNVTLSCEQNLNHDAMYWYRQDPGQGLRLIYYSQIVNDFQKGDIAEGYSVSREKKESFPLTVTSAQKNPTAFYLCASPRPPGELGEAFFGQGTRLTVV.

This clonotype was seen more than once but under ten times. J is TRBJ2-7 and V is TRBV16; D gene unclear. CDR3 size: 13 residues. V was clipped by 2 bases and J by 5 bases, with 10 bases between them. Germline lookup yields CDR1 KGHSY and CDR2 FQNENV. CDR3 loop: CASSQTLRHEQYV. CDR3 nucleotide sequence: TGTGCCAGCAGCCAAACCCTCCGCCACGAGCAGTACGTC.

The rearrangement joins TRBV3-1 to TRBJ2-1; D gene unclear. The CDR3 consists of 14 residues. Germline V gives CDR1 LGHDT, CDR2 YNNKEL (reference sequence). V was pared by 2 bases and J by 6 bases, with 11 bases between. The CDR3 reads CASSQMVTGNEQFF. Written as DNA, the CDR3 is TGTGCCAGCAGCCAAATGGTAACGGGCAATGAGCAGTTCTTC.

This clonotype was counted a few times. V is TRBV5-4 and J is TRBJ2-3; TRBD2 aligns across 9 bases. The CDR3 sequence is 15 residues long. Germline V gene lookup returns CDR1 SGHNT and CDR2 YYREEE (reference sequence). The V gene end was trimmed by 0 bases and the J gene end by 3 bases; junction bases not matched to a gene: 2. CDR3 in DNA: TGTGCCAGCAGCTTGGCTAGCGGGGTAACAGATACGCAGTATTTT. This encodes CASSLASGVTDTQYF. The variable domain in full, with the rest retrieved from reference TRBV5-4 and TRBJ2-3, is ETGVTQSPTHLIKTRGQQVTLRCSSQSGHNTVSWYQQALGQGPQFIFQYYREEENGRGNFPPRFSGLQFPNYSSELNVNALELDDSALYLCASSLASGVTDTQYFGPGTRLTVL.

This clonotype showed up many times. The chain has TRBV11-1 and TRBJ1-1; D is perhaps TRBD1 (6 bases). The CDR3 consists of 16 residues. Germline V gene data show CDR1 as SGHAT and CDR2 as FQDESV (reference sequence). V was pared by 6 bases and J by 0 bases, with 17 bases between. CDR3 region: CASSSGNRDMNTEAFF. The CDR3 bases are TGTGCCAGCAGTTCAGGGAACAGGGACATGAACACTGAAGCTTTCTTT.

The CDR3 protein is CASSQGQTGETQYF. The CDR3 nucleotides are TGCGCCAGCAGCCAAGGGCAGACGGGAGAGACCCAGTACTTC. V is TRBV4-1 and J is TRBJ2-5; D is undetermined. The length of the CDR3 is 14 residues. Trimming took 1 base from V and 4 from J, leaving 10 bases between them. CDR1 is MGHRA, CDR2 YSYEKL, per germline.

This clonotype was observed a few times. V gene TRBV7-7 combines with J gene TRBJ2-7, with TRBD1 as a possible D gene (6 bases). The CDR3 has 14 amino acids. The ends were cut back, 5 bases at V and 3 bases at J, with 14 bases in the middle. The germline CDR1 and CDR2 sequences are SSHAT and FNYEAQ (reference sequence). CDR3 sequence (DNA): TGTGCCAGCAGCCCTGTTGGGGGCTTCTACGAGCAGTACTTC. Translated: CASSPVGGFYEQYF.

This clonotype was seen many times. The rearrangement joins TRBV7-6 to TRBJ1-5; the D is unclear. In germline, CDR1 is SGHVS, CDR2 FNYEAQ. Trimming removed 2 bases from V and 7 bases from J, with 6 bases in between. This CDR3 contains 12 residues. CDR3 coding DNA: TGTGCCAGCAGCTTATGGAGGCAGCCCCAGCATTTT. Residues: CASSLWRQPQHF.